The sequence of this TCR beta chain was determined in a study of beta chain features in type 1 diabetes. Study findings and constraints: People with Type 1 diabetes carried modestly yet significantly shorter TCRB CDR3s in all four CD4+ subsets.

For this clone: Its antigen is still unknown.

Every bit of the isolated RNA underwent reverse transcription, so sequencing read expressed TCRB transcripts. The data were produced by immunoSEQ multiplex PCR, yet TCRdb's version contains in-frame clones alone and is incomplete. The sample includes over 600,000 clones, around an eighth of them seen just once. There are 17 residues in the CDR3. Trimming cost V 1 base and J 5 bases; bases outside gene matches: 10. The germline V gene has CDR1 MGHRA and CDR2 YSYEKL. The rearrangement uses TRBV4-1 and TRBJ2-3, with 9 nucleotides matching TRBD2. Sequencing was done on a sample of naive CD4+ T cells from blood. The origin of this receptor is a man between 25 and 39 years old with type 1 diabetes. Here the CDR3 reads CASSQGVRRGGRDTQYF. CDR3 bases: TGCGCCAGCAGCCAAGGGGTGAGGCGGGGGGGCCGAGATACGCAGTATTTT.